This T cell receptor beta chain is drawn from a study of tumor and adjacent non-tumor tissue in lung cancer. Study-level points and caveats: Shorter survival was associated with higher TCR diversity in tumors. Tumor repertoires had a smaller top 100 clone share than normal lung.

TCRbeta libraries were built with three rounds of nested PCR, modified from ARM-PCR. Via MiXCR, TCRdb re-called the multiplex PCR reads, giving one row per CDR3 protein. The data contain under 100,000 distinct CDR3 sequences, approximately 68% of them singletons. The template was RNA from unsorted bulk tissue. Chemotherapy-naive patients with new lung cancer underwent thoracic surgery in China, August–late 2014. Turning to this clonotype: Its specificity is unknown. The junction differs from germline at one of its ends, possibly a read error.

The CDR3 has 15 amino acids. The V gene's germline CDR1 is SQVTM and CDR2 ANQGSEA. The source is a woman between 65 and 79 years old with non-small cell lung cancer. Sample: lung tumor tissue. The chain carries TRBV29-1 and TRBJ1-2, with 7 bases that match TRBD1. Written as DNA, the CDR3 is TGCAGCGTCTCTACCCGGGACAGTTGGCACTATGGCTACGCCTTC. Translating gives CSVSTRDSWHYGYAF.